This T cell receptor beta chain was profiled in a study of beta chain features in type 1 diabetes. General study results and limits: In comparison with healthy donors, patients had naive, central memory and Treg TCRB repertoires that appeared more similar.

Sorting with CD45RO/CCR7/CD25/CD127/CD95/CD27 yielded naive, central memory, regulatory and stem-like memory CD4+ cells. V dropped 5 bases and J dropped 6; count of bases not matched to a gene: 5. The CDR3 spans 14 residues. The germline V gene has CDR1 MDHEN and CDR2 SYDVKM. Of note for this clone: The antigen is undetermined.

Sequencing targeted expressed TCRB transcripts, as all isolated RNA had been reverse transcribed. The assay was immunoSEQ multiplex PCR, and TCRdb's table has in-frame clones only and misses some. Counted here are over 700,000 clones, roughly 15% occurring once; the ten biggest clones make up 0.02% to 0.025%. The chain is built from TRBV28 and TRBJ1-5, with 9 bases aligning to TRBD1. This TCR came from a young woman in good health. The sample consisted of naive CD4+ T cells from blood. CDR3 nucleotides: TGTGCCAGCAGTATCCCGACAGGGGGTCAGCCCCAGCATTTT. This sequence encodes CASSIPTGGQPQHF.